Listed below are T cell receptor beta chains from one sample, sequenced in a study of T cells in Graves' hyperthyroidism and ophthalmopathy. TCRdb independently ran MiXCR on the multiplex PCR reads; one entry per CDR3 protein. The table includes 750,000 to 950,000 distinct CDR3 sequences, over 35% detected once. The sample was blood. These receptor sequences come from a man aged 18 to 35 with Graves' hyperthyroidism. CDR3s include the opening cysteine and the closing phenylalanine or tryptophan. D genes are given only for firm matches. Not all rows give a size; the values are once, few, many and, for expanded clones, a class.

v_call,j_call,d_call,clone_size,cdr3_nt,cdr3_aa
TRBV7-2,TRBJ2-5,.,few,TGTGCCAGCAGGGCGATTATGCAAGAGACCCAGTACTTC,CASRAIMQETQYF
TRBV7-6,TRBJ1-1,.,.,TGTGCCAGCCGGGGGGGGAGGAACACTGAAGCTTTCTTT,CASRGGRNTEAFF
TRBV10-3,TRBJ2-2,TRBD1,many,TGTGCCATCAGTGGGACAGGGTCCGGGGAGCTGTTTTTT,CAISGTGSGELFF
TRBV7-9,TRBJ1-1,.,many,TGTGCCAGCAGCACCGGACCGACCGAAGCTTTCTTT,CASSTGPTEAFF
TRBV29-1,TRBJ1-4,.,many,TGCAGCGTTGAATTGGGGAGTAATGAAAAACTGTTTTTT,CSVELGSNEKLFF
TRBV7-3,TRBJ2-5,TRBD2,.,TGTGCCGCCAGCGGGAGACAGACCCAGTACTTC,CAASGRQTQYF
TRBV10-3,TRBJ2-6,TRBD1,.,TGTGCCATCAGTGAGCCAGACAGGGCCTCGAACGTCCTGACTTTC,CAISEPDRASNVLTF
TRBV7-9,TRBJ1-1,TRBD1,.,TGTGCCAGCAGCTCACAGGGGACCTACACTGAAGCTTTCTTT,CASSSQGTYTEAFF
TRBV7-6,TRBJ2-7,TRBD2,many,TGTGCCAGCAGCTTAGATGGGACTAGCGGTTACGAGCAGTACTTC,CASSLDGTSGYEQYF
TRBV5-5,TRBJ2-7,.,once,TGCGCCAGCAGCCAAGGGGCTGCGAGGGAGTACGAGCAGTACTTC,CASSQGAAREYEQYF
TRBV7-2,TRBJ2-7,.,.,TGTGCCAGCAGCCCAATAGGAGGGTCACTTGCCTACGAGCAGTACTTC,CASSPIGGSLAYEQYF
TRBV6-6,TRBJ2-7,TRBD2,.,TGTGCCAGCAGTTCGACTAGCGGGAGGGCCGCGCAGTACTTC,CASSSTSGRAAQYF
TRBV2,TRBJ2-5,.,few,TGTGCCAGCAGTGTACAGGGGAGGGGATCGGTTAAAGAGACCCAGTACTTC,CASSVQGRGSVKETQYF
TRBV2,TRBJ2-7,.,.,TGTGCCAGCAGTTCCCAGACTACCTCCTACGAGCAGTACTTC,CASSSQTTSYEQYF
TRBV6-6,TRBJ2-7,TRBD2,.,TGTGCCAGCAGTTACTCGCAGGGAGGGAGCGAGCAGTACTTC,CASSYSQGGSEQYF
TRBV7-9,TRBJ1-6,.,.,TGTGCCAGCAGCTTAGGCGCCTCGAGGGGAAATTCACCCCTCCGCTTT,CASSLGASRGNSPLRF
TRBV2,TRBJ2-1,.,.,TGTGCCAGCAGTGACGAGGAAACGGAGCAGTTCTTC,CASSDEETEQFF
TRBV19,TRBJ1-2,TRBD1,few,TGTGCCAGTAGTAGGATCACAGGGGAATTCGGCTATGGCTACACCTTC,CASSRITGEFGYGYTF
TRBV7-6,TRBJ2-2,TRBD2,.,TGTGCCAGCAGTTACCCCGGGAGGGACACCGGGGAGCTGTTTTTT,CASSYPGRDTGELFF
TRBV7-3,TRBJ2-5,TRBD1,.,TGCGCCAGCAGCCAAGGGACAGGGGGCTTCCAAGAGACCCAGTACTTC,CASSQGTGGFQETQYF
TRBV20-1,TRBJ1-3,.,many,TGCAGTGCCCCTCAGGGAGCTGGAAACACCATATATTTT,CSAPQGAGNTIYF
TRBV10-2,TRBJ2-7,.,.,TGTGCCAGCAGCCCCGTGGCCCTATACGAGCAGCACTTC,CASSPVALYEQHF
TRBV29-1,TRBJ2-5,.,.,TGCAGCGTTGGGGAAGGGGGTGGGCCCCAGTACTTC,CSVGEGGGPQYF
TRBV7-9,TRBJ1-5,.,few,TGTGCCAGCAGCCAAGATAGGCGTAGTATCAGCAATCAGCCCCAGCATTTT,CASSQDRRSISNQPQHF
TRBV5-1,TRBJ2-6,.,.,TGCGCCAGCAGCTTGACCAGGGTCTCTGGGGCCAACGTCCTGACTTTC,CASSLTRVSGANVLTF